This record concerns one T cell receptor beta chain sequence. The data belong to a study of blood T cell repertoires in COVID-19. The protocol was immunoSEQ multiplex PCR, while the TCRdb copy is restricted to in-frame clones and leaves out a portion. The sample shows 60,000 or so clones, roughly nine tenths of them seen only once. This TCR derives from a woman in her seventies with active COVID-19. Sequenced input: peripheral blood.

As DNA, the CDR3 is TGTGCCAGCAGTTATTTCGAGGCGGAGACCCAGTACTTC. Protein product: CASSYFEAETQYF. The V gene is TRBV6-5, the J gene TRBJ2-5; D is unclear. This CDR3 has 13 amino acids. The germline gives CDR1 MNHEY, CDR2 SVGAGI. V shed 3 bases and J shed 5 bases, with 10 bases lying between them.